This T cell receptor (beta chain) originates from a study of blood T cells in healthy people across ages. Study-level points and caveats: Diversity was higher, and naive CD4+ cells more numerous, in long-lived donors than in aged donors.

The authors ran a second PCR of 7 to 11 cycles using a sample-barcoded 5' primer and a J-beta primer mix. TCRdb redid the calling of the 5' RACE reads with MiXCR, one entry per CDR3 protein. The table has some 930,000 distinct CDR3 sequences, roughly 28% seen once. Details on this clonotype: Antigen unknown.

V shed 0 bases and J 0 bases; nucleotides not matched to a gene: 8. There are 19 residues in the CDR3. Every participating donor contributed 8 to 10 milliliters of peripheral blood through a draw. This sample was shared with a second study, whose subject was T cells of mothers and their children. That report notes: Amplification in the second PCR used the M1S primer, which added sample barcodes and 2-4 random nucleotides.

Sequenced material: blood. The chain is built from TRBV12-3 or TRBV12-4 and TRBJ1-5; 10 bases map to TRBD1. This TCR derives from a woman between 40 and 50 years old in good health. DNA of the CDR3: TGTGCCAGCAGTTTAGCTATCGGGACAGGGGACTATAGCAATCAGCCCCAGCATTTT. Translating gives CASSLAIGTGDYSNQPQHF.